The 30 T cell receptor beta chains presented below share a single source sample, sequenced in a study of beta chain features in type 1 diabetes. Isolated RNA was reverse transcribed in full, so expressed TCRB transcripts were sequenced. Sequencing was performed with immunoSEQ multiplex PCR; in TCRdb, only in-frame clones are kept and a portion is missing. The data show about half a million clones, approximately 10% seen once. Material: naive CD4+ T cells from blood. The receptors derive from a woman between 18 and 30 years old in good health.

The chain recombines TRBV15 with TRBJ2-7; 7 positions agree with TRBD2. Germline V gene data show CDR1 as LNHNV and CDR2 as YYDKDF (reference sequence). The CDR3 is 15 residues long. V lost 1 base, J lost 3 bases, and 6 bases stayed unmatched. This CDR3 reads CATSRVGLADYEQYF. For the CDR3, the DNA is TGTGCCACCAGCAGAGTAGGCCTAGCGGACTACGAGCAGTACTTC. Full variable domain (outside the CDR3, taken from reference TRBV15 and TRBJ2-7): DAMVIQNPRYQVTQFGKPVTLSCSQTLNHNVMYWYQQKSSQAPKLLFHYYDKDFNNEADTPDNFQSRRPNTSFCFLDIRSPGLGDTAMYLCATSRVGLADYEQYFGPGTRLTVT.

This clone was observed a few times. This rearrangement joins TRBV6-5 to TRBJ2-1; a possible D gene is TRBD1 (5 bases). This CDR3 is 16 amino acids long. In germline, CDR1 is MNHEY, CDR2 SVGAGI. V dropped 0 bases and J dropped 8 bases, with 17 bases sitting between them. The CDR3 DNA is TGTGCCAGCAGTTACTCGAAAGCGACAGTAGAGCATGAGCAGTTCTTC. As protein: CASSYSKATVEHEQFF.

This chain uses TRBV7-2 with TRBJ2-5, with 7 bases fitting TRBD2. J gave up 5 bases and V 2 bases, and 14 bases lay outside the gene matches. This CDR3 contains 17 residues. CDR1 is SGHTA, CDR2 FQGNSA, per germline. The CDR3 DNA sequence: TGTGCCAGCAGCTTAATCCAGGGAGGGATGGCTTGGGAGACCCAGTACTTC. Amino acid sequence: CASSLIQGGMAWETQYF.

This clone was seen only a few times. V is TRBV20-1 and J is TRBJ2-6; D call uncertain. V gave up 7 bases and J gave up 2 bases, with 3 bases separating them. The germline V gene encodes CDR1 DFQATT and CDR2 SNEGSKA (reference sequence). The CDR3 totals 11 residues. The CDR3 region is CSVPGANVLTF. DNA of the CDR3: TGCAGTGTCCCTGGGGCCAACGTCCTGACTTTC.

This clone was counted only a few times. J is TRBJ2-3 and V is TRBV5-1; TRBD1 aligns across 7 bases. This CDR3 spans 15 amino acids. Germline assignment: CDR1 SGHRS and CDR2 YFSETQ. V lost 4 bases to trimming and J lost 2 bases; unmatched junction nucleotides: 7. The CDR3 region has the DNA TGCGCCAGCAGCGTCAAAACAGGGGACACAGATACGCAGTATTTT. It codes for CASSVKTGDTDTQYF.

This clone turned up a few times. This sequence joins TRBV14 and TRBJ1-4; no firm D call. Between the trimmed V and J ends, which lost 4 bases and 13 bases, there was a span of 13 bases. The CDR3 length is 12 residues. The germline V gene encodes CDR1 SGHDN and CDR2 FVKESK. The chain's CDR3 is CASSRLGGRLFF. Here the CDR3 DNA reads TGTGCCAGCAGCCGCCTCGGCGGACGACTGTTTTTT.

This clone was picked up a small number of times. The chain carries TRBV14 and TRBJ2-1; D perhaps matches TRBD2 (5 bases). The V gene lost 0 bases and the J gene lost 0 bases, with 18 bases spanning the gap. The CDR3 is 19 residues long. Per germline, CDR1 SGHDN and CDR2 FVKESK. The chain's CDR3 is CASSQDRLIAGDSYNEQFF. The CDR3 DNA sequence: TGTGCCAGCAGCCAAGATCGGCTTATCGCCGGGGACTCCTACAATGAGCAGTTCTTC.

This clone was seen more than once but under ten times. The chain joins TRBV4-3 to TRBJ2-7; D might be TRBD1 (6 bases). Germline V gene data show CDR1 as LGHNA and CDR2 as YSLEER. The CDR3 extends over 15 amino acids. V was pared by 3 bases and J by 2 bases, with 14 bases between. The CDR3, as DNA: TGCGCCAGCAGCCAGGGGACATATTCTACCTACGAGCAGTACTTC. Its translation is CASSQGTYSTYEQYF.

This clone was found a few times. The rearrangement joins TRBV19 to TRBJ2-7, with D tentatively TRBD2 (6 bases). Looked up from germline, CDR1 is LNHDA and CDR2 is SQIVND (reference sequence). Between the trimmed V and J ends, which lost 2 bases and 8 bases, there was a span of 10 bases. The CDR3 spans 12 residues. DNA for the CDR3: TGTGCCAGTAGTATAAGCGGGTTCCAGCAGTACTTC. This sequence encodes CASSISGFQQYF.

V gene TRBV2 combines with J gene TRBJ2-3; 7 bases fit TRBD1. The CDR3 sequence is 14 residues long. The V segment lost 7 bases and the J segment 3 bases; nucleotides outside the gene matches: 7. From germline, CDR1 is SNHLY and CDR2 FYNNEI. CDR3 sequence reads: CASKANRGTDTQYF. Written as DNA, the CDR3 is TGTGCCAGCAAGGCGAACAGGGGAACAGATACGCAGTATTTT.

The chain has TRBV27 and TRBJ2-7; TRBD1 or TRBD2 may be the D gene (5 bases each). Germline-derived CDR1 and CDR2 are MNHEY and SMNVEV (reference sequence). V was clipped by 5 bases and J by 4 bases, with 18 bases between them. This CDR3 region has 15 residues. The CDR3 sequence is CASSGVRGPRYEQYF. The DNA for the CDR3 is TGTGCCAGCAGTGGCGTCCGGGGACCGAGATACGAGCAGTACTTC.

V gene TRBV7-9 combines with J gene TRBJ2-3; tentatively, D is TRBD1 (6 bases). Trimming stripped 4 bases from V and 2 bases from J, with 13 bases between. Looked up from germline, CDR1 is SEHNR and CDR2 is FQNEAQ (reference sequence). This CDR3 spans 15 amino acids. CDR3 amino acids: CASSSQQGPTDTQYF. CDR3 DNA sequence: TGTGCCAGCAGCTCTCAACAGGGACCCACAGATACGCAGTATTTT.

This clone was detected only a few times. The CDR3 sequence: CASSQVPLAGEYTGELFF. The DNA of the CDR3 is TGCGCCAGCAGCCAGGTCCCACTAGCGGGGGAATACACCGGGGAGCTGTTTTTT. V usage is TRBV4-3 and J usage is TRBJ2-2; 11 nucleotides align to TRBD2. This CDR3 spans 18 amino acids. Germline CDR1 LGHNA, CDR2 YSLEER. The J segment lost 3 bases and the V segment lost 3 bases, leaving 9 bases of the junction unmatched.

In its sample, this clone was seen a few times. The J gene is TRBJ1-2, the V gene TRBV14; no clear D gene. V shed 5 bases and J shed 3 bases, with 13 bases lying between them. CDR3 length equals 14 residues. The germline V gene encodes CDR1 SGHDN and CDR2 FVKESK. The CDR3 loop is CASSALGRDYGYTF. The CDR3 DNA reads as TGTGCCAGCAGCGCGCTTGGACGTGACTATGGCTACACCTTC. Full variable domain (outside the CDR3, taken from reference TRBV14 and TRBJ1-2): EAGVTQFPSHSVIEKGQTVTLRCDPISGHDNLYWYRRVMGKEIKFLLHFVKESKQDESGMPNNRFLAERTGGTYSTLKVQPAELEDSGVYFCASSALGRDYGYTFGSGTRLTVV.

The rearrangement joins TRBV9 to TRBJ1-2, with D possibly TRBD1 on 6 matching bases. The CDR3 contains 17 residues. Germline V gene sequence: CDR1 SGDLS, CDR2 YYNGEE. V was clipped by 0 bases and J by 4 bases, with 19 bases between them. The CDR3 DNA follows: TGTGCCAGCAGCGTAGCTCCCACGCCTCGGACAGTCTATGGCTACACCTTC. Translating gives CASSVAPTPRTVYGYTF.

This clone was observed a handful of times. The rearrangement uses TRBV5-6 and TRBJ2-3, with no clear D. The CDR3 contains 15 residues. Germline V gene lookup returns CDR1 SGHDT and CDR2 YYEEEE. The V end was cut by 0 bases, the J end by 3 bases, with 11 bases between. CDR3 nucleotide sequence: TGTGCCAGCAGCTTGGCAGCGCTAGTGACAGATACGCAGTATTTT. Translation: CASSLAALVTDTQYF.

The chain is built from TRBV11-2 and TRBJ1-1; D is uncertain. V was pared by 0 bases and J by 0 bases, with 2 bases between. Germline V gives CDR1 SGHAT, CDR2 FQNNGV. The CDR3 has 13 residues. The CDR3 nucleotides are TGTGCCAGCAGCTTAGAGATGAACACTGAAGCTTTCTTT. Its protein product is CASSLEMNTEAFF. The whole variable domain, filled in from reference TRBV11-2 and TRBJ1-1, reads EAGVAQSPRYKIIEKRQSVAFWCNPISGHATLYWYQQILGQGPKLLIQFQNNGVVDDSQLPKDRFSAERLKGVDSTLKIQPAKLEDSAVYLCASSLEMNTEAFFGQGTRLTVV.

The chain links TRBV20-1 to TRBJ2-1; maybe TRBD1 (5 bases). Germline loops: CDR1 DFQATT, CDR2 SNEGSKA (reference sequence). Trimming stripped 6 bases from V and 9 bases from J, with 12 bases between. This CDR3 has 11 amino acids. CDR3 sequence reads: CSATSRGEQFF. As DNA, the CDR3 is TGCAGTGCAACCTCTAGGGGTGAGCAGTTCTTC.

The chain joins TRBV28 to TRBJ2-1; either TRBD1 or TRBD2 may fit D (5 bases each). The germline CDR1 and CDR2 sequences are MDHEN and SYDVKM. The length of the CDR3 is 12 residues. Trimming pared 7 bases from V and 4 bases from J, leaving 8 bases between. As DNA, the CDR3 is TGTGCCAGCAACTGGGGGTACAATGAGCAGTTCTTC. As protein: CASNWGYNEQFF.

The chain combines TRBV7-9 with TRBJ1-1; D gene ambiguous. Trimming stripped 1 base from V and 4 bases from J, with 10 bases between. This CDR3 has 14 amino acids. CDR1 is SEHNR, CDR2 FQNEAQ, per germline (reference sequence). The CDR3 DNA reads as TGTGCCAGCAGCTTAGTTCGTGATGGCACTGAAGCTTTCTTT. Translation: CASSLVRDGTEAFF.

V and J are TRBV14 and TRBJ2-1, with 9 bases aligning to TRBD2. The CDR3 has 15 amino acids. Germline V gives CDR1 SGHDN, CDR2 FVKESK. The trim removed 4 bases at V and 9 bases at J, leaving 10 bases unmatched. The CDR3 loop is CASSRLSGRIGEQFF. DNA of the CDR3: TGTGCCAGCAGCCGTTTAAGCGGGAGGATCGGTGAGCAGTTCTTC.

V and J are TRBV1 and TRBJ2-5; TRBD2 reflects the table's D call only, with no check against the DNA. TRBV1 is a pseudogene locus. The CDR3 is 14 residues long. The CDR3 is CTSSRPGAQETQYF. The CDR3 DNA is TGCACCAGCAGTAGGCCGGGAGCACAAGAGACCCAGTACTTC.

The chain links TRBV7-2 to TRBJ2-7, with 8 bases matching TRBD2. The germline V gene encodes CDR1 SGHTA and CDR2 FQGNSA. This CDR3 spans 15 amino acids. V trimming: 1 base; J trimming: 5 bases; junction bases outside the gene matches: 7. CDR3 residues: CASSLVSGIFNEQYF. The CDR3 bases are TGTGCCAGCAGCTTAGTTAGCGGGATCTTCAACGAGCAGTACTTC.

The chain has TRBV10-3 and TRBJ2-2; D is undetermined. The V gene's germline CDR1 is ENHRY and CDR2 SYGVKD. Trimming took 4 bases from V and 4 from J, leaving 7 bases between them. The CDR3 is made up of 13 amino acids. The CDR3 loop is CAISVKGTGELFF. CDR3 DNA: TGTGCCATCAGTGTTAAGGGCACCGGGGAGCTGTTTTTT.

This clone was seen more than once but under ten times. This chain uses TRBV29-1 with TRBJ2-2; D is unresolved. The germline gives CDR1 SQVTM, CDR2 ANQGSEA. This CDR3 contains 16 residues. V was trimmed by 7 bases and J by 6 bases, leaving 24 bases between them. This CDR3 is CSAHGVMGKGAGELFF. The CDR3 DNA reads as TGCAGCGCCCACGGTGTGATGGGGAAAGGAGCCGGGGAGCTGTTTTTT.

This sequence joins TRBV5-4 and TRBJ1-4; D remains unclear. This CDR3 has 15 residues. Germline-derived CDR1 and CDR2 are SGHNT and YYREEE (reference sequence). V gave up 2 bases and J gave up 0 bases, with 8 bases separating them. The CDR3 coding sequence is TGTGCCAGCAGCTTTGATAGTGCAACTAATGAAAAACTGTTTTTT. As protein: CASSFDSATNEKLFF.

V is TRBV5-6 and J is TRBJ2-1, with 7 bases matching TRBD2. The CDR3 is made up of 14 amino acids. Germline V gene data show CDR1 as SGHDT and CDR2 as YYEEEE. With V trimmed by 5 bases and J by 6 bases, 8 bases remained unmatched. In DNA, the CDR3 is TGTGCCAGCAGGAAGGGAGGGGCGATCAATGAGCAGTTCTTC. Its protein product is CASRKGGAINEQFF. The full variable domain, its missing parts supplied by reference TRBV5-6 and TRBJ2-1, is DAGVTQSPTHLIKTRGQQVTLRCSPKSGHDTVSWYQQALGQGPQFIFQYYEEEERQRGNFPDRFSGHQFPNYSSELNVNALLLGDSALYLCASRKGGAINEQFFGPGTRLTVL.

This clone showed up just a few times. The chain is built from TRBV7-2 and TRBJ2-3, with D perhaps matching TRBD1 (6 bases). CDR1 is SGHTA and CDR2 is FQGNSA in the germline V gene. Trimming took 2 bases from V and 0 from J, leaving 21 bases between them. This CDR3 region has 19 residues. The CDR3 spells CASSLFSPISRGSTDTQYF. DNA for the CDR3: TGTGCCAGCAGCTTATTTTCCCCCATTAGCAGGGGTAGCACAGATACGCAGTATTTT.

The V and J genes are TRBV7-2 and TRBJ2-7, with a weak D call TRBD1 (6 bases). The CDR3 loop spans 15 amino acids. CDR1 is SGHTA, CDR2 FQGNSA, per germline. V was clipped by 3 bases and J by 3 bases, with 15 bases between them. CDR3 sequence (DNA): TGTGCCAGCAGCTTGGATTCCGGGACAAACTACGAGCAGTACGTC. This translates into CASSLDSGTNYEQYV.

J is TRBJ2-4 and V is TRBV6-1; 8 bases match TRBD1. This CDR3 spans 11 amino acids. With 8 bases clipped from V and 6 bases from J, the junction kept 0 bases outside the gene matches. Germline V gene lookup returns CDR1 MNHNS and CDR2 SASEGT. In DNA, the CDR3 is TGTGCCAGCGGGACAGGAAACATTCAGTACTTC. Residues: CASGTGNIQYF.